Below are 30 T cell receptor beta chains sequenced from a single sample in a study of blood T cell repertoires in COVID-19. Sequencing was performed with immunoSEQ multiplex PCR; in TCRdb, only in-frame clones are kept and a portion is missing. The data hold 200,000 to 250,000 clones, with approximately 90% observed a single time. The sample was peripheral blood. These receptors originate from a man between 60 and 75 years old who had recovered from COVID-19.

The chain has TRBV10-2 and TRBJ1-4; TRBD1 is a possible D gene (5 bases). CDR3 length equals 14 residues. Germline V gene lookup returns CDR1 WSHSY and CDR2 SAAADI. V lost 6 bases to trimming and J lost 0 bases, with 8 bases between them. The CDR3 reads CASRTAATNEKLFF. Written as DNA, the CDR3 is TGCGCCAGCAGGACAGCTGCAACTAATGAAAAACTGTTTTTT.

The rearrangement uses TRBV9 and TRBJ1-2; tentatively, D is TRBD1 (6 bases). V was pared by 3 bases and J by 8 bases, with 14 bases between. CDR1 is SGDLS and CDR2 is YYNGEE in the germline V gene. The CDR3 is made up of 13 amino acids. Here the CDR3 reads CASSARQEGGYTF. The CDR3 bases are TGTGCCAGCAGCGCCCGACAGGAAGGAGGCTACACCTTC.

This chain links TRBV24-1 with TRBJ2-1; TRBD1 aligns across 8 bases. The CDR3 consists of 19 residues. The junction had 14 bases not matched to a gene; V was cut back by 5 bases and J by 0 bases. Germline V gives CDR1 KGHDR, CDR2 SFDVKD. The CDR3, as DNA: TGTGCCACCAGTGTCGGGACAGGACGGATGTCTAGCTCCTACAATGAGCAGTTCTTC. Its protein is CATSVGTGRMSSSYNEQFF.

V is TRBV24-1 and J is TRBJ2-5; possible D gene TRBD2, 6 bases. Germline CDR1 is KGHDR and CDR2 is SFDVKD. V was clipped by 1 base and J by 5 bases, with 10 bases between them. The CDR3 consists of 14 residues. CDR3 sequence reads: CATSDFAGSETQYF. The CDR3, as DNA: TGTGCCACCAGTGATTTTGCGGGATCCGAGACCCAGTACTTC.

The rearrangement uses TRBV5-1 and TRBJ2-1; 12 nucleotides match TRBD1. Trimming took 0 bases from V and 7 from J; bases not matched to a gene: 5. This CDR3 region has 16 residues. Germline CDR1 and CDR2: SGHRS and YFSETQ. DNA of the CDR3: TGCGCCAGCAGCTTGGGTGGGACAGGGGGCGTGAATGAGCAGTTCTTC. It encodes CASSLGGTGGVNEQFF.

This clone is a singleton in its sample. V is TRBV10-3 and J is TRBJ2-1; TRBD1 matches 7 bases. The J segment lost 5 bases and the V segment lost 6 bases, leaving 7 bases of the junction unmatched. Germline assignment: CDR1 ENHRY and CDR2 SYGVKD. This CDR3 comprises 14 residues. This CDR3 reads CAIRGQFLDNEQFF. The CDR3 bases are TGTGCCATCAGGGGACAGTTTTTGGACAATGAGCAGTTCTTC.

CDR3 sequence: CASTPGQAFRGEQFF. As DNA, the CDR3 is TGTGCCAGTACCCCGGGACAGGCTTTTCGGGGTGAGCAGTTCTTC. This rearrangement joins TRBV19 to TRBJ2-1, with 8 positions matching TRBD1. V gave up 7 bases and J gave up 9 bases; unmatched junction bases: 14. This CDR3 region has 15 residues. Germline V gene sequence: CDR1 LNHDA, CDR2 SQIVND (reference sequence).

The CDR3 spells CASSVSGTSGDRTDTQYF. CDR3 DNA: TGCGCCAGCAGCGTGAGTGGGACTAGCGGGGACCGCACAGATACGCAGTATTTT. The chain couples TRBV5-1 to TRBJ2-3, with TRBD2 matching 13 bases. The V gene end was trimmed by 4 bases and the J gene end by 1 base; junction bases not matched to a gene: 9. CDR1 SGHRS and CDR2 YFSETQ come from the germline V gene. The length of the CDR3 is 18 residues.

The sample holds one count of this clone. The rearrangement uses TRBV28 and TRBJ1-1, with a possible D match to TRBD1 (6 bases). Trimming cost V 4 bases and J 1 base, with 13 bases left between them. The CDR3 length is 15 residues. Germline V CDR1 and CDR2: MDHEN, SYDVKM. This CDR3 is CASSSLLQGNTEAFF. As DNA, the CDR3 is TGTGCCAGCAGTTCCTTGTTACAGGGGAACACTGAAGCTTTCTTT.

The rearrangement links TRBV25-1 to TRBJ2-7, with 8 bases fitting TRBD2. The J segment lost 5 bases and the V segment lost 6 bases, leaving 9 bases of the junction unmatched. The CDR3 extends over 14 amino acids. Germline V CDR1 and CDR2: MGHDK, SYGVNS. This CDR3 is CASRSGLVFHEQYF. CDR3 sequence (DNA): TGTGCCAGCAGGTCGGGACTAGTGTTCCACGAGCAGTACTTC.

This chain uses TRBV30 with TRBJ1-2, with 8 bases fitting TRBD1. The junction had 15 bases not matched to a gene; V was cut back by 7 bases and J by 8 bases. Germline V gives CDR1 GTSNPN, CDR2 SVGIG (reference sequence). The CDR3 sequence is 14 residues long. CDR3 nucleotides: TGTGCCTCCCCGGGCCCAGGGGGCTATGAGGGCTACACCTTC. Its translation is CASPGPGGYEGYTF.

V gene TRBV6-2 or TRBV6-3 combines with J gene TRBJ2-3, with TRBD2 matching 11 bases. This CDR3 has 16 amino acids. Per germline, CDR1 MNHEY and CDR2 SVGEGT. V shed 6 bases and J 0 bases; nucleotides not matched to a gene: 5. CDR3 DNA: TGTGCCAGCAGCCCTTTAGCGGGAGGGAGCACAGATACGCAGTATTTT. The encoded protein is CASSPLAGGSTDTQYF.

CDR3 nucleotides: TGTGCCAGTAGGGACAGCTACACTGAAGCTTTCTTT. Translation: CASRDSYTEAFF. V is TRBV19 and J is TRBJ1-1; D is perhaps TRBD1 (6 bases). CDR3 size: 12 residues. V was trimmed by 6 bases and J by 3 bases, leaving 8 bases between them. CDR1 is LNHDA and CDR2 is SQIVND in the germline V gene (reference sequence). Variable domain in full (rest from reference TRBV19 and TRBJ1-1): DGGITQSPKYLFRKEGQNVTLSCEQNLNHDAMYWYRQDPGQGLRLIYYSQIVNDFQKGDIAEGYSVSREKKESFPLTVTSAQKNPTAFYLCASRDSYTEAFFGQGTRLTVV.

CDR3 amino acids: CASSLLGARETQYF. In DNA, the CDR3 is TGTGCCAGCAGCTTGCTGGGGGCTAGGGAGACCCAGTACTTC. V and J are TRBV5-5 and TRBJ2-5, with TRBD1 as a possible D gene (6 bases). The CDR3 contains 14 residues. Germline CDR1 is SGHKS and CDR2 is YYEKEE (reference sequence). The ends were cut back, 1 base at V and 5 bases at J, with 12 bases in the middle.

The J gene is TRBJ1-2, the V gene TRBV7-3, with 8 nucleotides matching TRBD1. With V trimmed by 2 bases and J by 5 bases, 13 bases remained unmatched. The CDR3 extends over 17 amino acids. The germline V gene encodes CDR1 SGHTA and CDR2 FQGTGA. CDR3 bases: TGTGCCAGCAGCTTAGGGACAGGCCCTATTCCTGGTTATGGCTACACCTTC. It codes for CASSLGTGPIPGYGYTF.

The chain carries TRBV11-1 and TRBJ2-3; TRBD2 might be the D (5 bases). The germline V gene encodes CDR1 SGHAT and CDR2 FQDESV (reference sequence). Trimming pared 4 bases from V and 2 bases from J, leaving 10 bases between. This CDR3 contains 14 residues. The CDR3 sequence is CASSSKRNTDTQYF. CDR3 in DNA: TGTGCCAGCAGCTCAAAGCGGAACACAGATACGCAGTATTTT. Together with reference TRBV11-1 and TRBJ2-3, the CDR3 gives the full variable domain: EAEVAQSPRYKITEKSQAVAFWCDPISGHATLYWYRQILGQGPELLVQFQDESVVDDSQLPKDRFSAERLKGVDSTLKIQPAELGDSAMYLCASSSKRNTDTQYFGPGTRLTVL.

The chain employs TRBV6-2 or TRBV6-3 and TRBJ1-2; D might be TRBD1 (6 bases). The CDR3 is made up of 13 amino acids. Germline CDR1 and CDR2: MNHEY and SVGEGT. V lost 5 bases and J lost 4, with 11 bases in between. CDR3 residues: CASSDGGRYGYTF. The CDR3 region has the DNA TGTGCCAGCAGTGACGGGGGGCGCTATGGCTACACCTTC.

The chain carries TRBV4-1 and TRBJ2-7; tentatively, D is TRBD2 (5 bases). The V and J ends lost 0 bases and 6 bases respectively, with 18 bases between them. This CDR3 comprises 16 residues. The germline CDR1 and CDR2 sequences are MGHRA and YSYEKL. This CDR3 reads CASSQDFQTNRLEQYF. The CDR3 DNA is TGCGCCAGCAGCCAAGATTTCCAGACTAATCGTCTCGAGCAGTACTTC.

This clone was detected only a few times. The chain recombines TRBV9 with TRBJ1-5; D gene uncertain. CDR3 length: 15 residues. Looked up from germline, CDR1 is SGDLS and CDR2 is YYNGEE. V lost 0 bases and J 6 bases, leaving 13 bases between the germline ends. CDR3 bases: TGTGCCAGCAGCGTAGACGGAGGGAGCGTTCAGCCCCAGCATTTT. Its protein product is CASSVDGGSVQPQHF.

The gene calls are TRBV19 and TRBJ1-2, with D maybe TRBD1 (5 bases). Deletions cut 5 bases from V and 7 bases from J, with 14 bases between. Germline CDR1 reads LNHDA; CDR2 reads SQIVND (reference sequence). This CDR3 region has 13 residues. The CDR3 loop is CASSSPPGLGYTF. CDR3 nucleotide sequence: TGTGCCAGTAGTTCACCCCCAGGGCTTGGCTACACCTTC.

The CDR3 is CASSLKGQGNQPQHF. In nucleotides, the CDR3 is TGTGCCAGCAGCTTGAAGGGGCAGGGCAATCAGCCCCAGCATTTT. The gene calls are TRBV5-6 and TRBJ1-5, with D perhaps matching TRBD1 (5 bases). The CDR3 consists of 15 residues. CDR1 is SGHDT, CDR2 YYEEEE, per germline. V was cut by 1 base and J by 2 bases, with 10 bases left in between.

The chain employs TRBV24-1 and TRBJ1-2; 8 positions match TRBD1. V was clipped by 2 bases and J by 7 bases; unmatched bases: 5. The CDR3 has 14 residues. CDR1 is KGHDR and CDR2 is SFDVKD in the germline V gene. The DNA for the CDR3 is TGTGCCACCAGTGATTGGACAGGGTGGGTTGGCTACACCTTC. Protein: CATSDWTGWVGYTF.

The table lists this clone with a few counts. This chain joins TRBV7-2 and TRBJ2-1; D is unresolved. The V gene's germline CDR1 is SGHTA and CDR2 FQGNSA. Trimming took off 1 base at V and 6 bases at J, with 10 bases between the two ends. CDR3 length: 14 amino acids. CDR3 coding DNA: TGTGCCAGCAGCTTAGACAACAGACCCAATGAGCAGTTCTTC. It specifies CASSLDNRPNEQFF.

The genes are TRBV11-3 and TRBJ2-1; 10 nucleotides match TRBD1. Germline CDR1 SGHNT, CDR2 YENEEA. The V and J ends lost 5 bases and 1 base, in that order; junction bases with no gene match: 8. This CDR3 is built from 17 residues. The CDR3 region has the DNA TGTGCCAGCAGCCCAGGACAGGGGGTACAGTCCTACAATGAGCAGTTCTTC. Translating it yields CASSPGQGVQSYNEQFF.

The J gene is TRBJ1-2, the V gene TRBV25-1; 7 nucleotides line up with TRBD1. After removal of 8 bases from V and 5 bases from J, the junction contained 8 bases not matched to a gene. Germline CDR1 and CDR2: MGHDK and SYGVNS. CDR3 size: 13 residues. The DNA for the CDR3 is TGTGCCAGCCTGGATACAGGGGTTTATGGCTACACCTTC. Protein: CASLDTGVYGYTF.

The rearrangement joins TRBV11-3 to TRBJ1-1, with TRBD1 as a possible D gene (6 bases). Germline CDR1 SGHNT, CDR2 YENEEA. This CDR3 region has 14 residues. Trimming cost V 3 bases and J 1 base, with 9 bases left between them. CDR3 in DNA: TGTGCCAGCAGCTTCTCAGGGGCGAACACTGAAGCTTTCTTT. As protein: CASSFSGANTEAFF.

The CDR3 region has the DNA TGTGCCAGCAGCTCCTCGTCCGGGACATACTCCTACGAGCAGTACTTC. The encoded protein is CASSSSSGTYSYEQYF. V and J are TRBV11-2 and TRBJ2-7; D is perhaps TRBD1 (6 bases). The CDR3 runs 16 residues. The V end lost 4 bases, the J end lost 0 bases, and 16 bases lay between the germline ends. Germline V gene lookup returns CDR1 SGHAT and CDR2 FQNNGV.

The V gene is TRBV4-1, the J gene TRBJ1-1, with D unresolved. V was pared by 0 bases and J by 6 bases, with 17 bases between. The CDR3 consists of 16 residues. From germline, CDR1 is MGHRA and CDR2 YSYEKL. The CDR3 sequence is CASSQDELGARAEAFF. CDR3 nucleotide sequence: TGCGCCAGCAGCCAAGATGAATTAGGAGCGAGGGCTGAAGCTTTCTTT.

DNA for the CDR3: TGTGCCACCAGCAGAGACAGGGTAGTTACAGATACGCAGTATTTT. Translated: CATSRDRVVTDTQYF. The chain has TRBV15 and TRBJ2-3, with D possibly being TRBD1 (5 bases). The CDR3 extends over 15 amino acids. The ends were cut back, 0 bases at V and 3 bases at J, with 10 bases in the middle. Germline CDR1 reads LNHNV; CDR2 reads YYDKDF (reference sequence).

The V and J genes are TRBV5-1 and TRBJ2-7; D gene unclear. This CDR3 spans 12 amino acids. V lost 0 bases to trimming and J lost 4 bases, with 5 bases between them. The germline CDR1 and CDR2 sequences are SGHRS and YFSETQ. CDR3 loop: CASSLDVYEQYF. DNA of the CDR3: TGCGCCAGCAGCTTGGATGTATACGAGCAGTACTTC.